The rows below give T cell receptor beta chains drawn from one sample of a study of shared clonotypes between healthy human individuals. The method was immunoSEQ multiplex PCR; TCRdb's version includes in-frame clones alone and lacks a portion of them. The data contain approximately 100,000 clones, more than 65% of them singletons. The source material was memory CD8+ T cells sorted from blood. Receptors originate from a woman aged 25 to 45 in good health. The CDR3 runs from the conserved cysteine through the conserved F or W. Fields, in order: clone size, V gene, J gene, D gene, CDR3 protein, CDR3 DNA. The D gene is left open where the match is weak. Clone size is shown for a subset of rows, as once, few, many or a class of expanded clone.

abundance: -; v_gene: TRBV10-2; j_gene: TRBJ2-7; d_gene: -; CDR3aa: CASRGYEQYF; CDR3nt: TGCGCCAGCAGGGGTTACGAGCAGTACTTC
abundance: -; v_gene: TRBV11-2; j_gene: TRBJ2-7; d_gene: TRBD2; CDR3aa: CASSYGLEIREQYF; CDR3nt: TGTGCCAGCAGCTACGGACTAGAGATCCGCGAGCAGTACTTC
abundance: -; v_gene: TRBV28; j_gene: TRBJ1-5; d_gene: TRBD1; CDR3aa: CASSLGPTGDRGVLNNQPQHF; CDR3nt: TGTGCCAGCAGTTTAGGGCCAACGGGGGACAGGGGTGTATTAAACAATCAGCCCCAGCATTTT
abundance: -; v_gene: TRBV28; j_gene: TRBJ1-5; d_gene: -; CDR3aa: CASSRMSFRGNQPQHF; CDR3nt: TGTGCCAGCAGCCGAATGTCGTTCCGGGGCAATCAGCCCCAGCATTTT
abundance: -; v_gene: TRBV5-6; j_gene: TRBJ1-3; d_gene: -; CDR3aa: CASSLKKAAGNTIYF; CDR3nt: TGTGCCAGCAGCTTGAAGAAGGCTGCTGGAAACACCATATATTTT
abundance: -; v_gene: TRBV7-8; j_gene: TRBJ1-1; d_gene: -; CDR3aa: CASSLILENTEAFF; CDR3nt: TGTGCCAGCAGCTTGATTCTTGAGAACACTGAAGCTTTCTTT
abundance: many; v_gene: TRBV9; j_gene: TRBJ2-7; d_gene: -; CDR3aa: CASSVGSGWPYEQYF; CDR3nt: TGTGCCAGCAGCGTAGGCAGCGGGTGGCCCTACGAGCAGTACTTC
abundance: -; v_gene: TRBV6-6; j_gene: TRBJ2-7; d_gene: TRBD2; CDR3aa: CASSLGLADYEQYF; CDR3nt: TGTGCCAGCAGTCTTGGACTAGCAGATTACGAGCAGTACTTC
abundance: many; v_gene: TRBV28; j_gene: TRBJ1-1; d_gene: TRBD1; CDR3aa: CASSPQGDRQNTEAFF; CDR3nt: TGTGCCAGCAGTCCACAGGGGGACAGGCAGAACACTGAAGCTTTCTTT
abundance: -; v_gene: TRBV18; j_gene: TRBJ1-5; d_gene: -; CDR3aa: CASSPRDGSNQPQHF; CDR3nt: TGTGCCAGCTCACCGCGGGACGGAAGCAATCAGCCCCAGCATTTT
abundance: -; v_gene: TRBV25-1; j_gene: TRBJ2-5; d_gene: TRBD2; CDR3aa: CASSESLAGDIETQYF; CDR3nt: TGTGCCAGCAGTGAATCCCTAGCGGGAGATATAGAGACCCAGTACTTC
abundance: -; v_gene: TRBV7-9; j_gene: TRBJ1-4; d_gene: -; CDR3aa: CASSLVTSGEKLFF; CDR3nt: TGTGCCAGCAGCTTAGTGACCTCTGGAGAAAAACTGTTTTTT
abundance: -; v_gene: TRBV2; j_gene: TRBJ2-7; d_gene: -; CDR3aa: CASNSGVPYEQYF; CDR3nt: TGTGCCAGCAATTCAGGGGTCCCCTACGAGCAGTACTTC
abundance: -; v_gene: TRBV19; j_gene: TRBJ2-7; d_gene: TRBD1; CDR3aa: CASSMFGTGAHEQYF; CDR3nt: TGTGCCAGTAGTATGTTCGGGACAGGGGCCCACGAGCAGTACTTC
abundance: -; v_gene: TRBV5-4; j_gene: TRBJ2-6; d_gene: -; CDR3aa: CASSLVGSGANVLTF; CDR3nt: TGTGCCAGCAGCTTGGTCGGCTCTGGGGCCAACGTCCTGACTTTC
abundance: -; v_gene: TRBV7-9; j_gene: TRBJ2-3; d_gene: TRBD2; CDR3aa: CASSQPPGLGSTDTQYF; CDR3nt: TGTGCCAGCAGCCAGCCACCCGGACTAGGAAGCACAGATACGCAGTATTTT
abundance: -; v_gene: TRBV7-2; j_gene: TRBJ2-7; d_gene: TRBD2; CDR3aa: CASSSLFSLAGGEEQYF; CDR3nt: TGTGCCAGCAGCTCCCTCTTCTCCCTAGCGGGAGGGGAAGAGCAGTACTTC
abundance: few; v_gene: TRBV5-1; j_gene: TRBJ2-3; d_gene: -; CDR3aa: CASSLLARGTDTQYF; CDR3nt: TGCGCCAGCAGCTTACTAGCACGCGGCACAGATACGCAGTATTTT
abundance: once; v_gene: TRBV6-6; j_gene: TRBJ2-1; d_gene: TRBD1; CDR3aa: CASSRTGNPYNEQFF; CDR3nt: TGTGCCAGCAGCCGGACAGGGAACCCCTACAATGAGCAGTTCTTC
abundance: -; v_gene: TRBV13; j_gene: TRBJ2-7; d_gene: TRBD2; CDR3aa: CASRGATSGSYEQYF; CDR3nt: TGTGCCAGCAGGGGCGCGACTAGCGGGAGTTACGAGCAGTACTTC
abundance: -; v_gene: TRBV6-4; j_gene: TRBJ2-1; d_gene: TRBD2; CDR3aa: CASSMASGTDEQFF; CDR3nt: TGTGCCAGCAGTATGGCTAGCGGGACAGATGAGCAGTTCTTC
abundance: few; v_gene: TRBV6-5; j_gene: TRBJ2-1; d_gene: TRBD2; CDR3aa: CASSAGVGSYNEQFF; CDR3nt: TGTGCCAGCAGTGCGGGAGTGGGATCCTACAATGAGCAGTTCTTC
abundance: -; v_gene: TRBV2; j_gene: TRBJ2-5; d_gene: -; CDR3aa: CASSSRVGGILQETQYF; CDR3nt: TGTGCCAGTTCCTCAAGGGTAGGAGGGATACTTCAAGAGACCCAGTACTTC
abundance: few; v_gene: TRBV7-3; j_gene: TRBJ1-1; d_gene: -; CDR3aa: CASSLGTPGMNTEAFF; CDR3nt: TGTGCCAGCAGTCTCGGGACCCCTGGTATGAACACTGAAGCTTTCTTT
abundance: -; v_gene: TRBV5-4; j_gene: TRBJ2-2; d_gene: TRBD1; CDR3aa: CASSSPGQGAGELFF; CDR3nt: TGTGCCAGCAGCTCGCCGGGACAGGGGGCCGGGGAGCTGTTTTTT
abundance: -; v_gene: TRBV25-1; j_gene: TRBJ2-7; d_gene: -; CDR3aa: CASSESEGVAYEQYF; CDR3nt: TGTGCCAGCAGTGAATCCGAGGGTGTTGCCTACGAGCAGTACTTC
abundance: -; v_gene: TRBV7-2; j_gene: TRBJ2-7; d_gene: TRBD2; CDR3aa: CASSFQRDSYEQYF; CDR3nt: TGTGCCAGCAGCTTCCAGCGGGACTCCTACGAGCAGTACTTC
abundance: -; v_gene: TRBV19; j_gene: TRBJ1-2; d_gene: -; CDR3aa: CASSIWTVDGYTF; CDR3nt: TGTGCCAGTAGTATATGGACAGTAGATGGCTACACCTTC
abundance: many; v_gene: TRBV5-1; j_gene: TRBJ2-7; d_gene: TRBD2; CDR3aa: CASSLGLAASYEQYF; CDR3nt: TGCGCCAGCAGCTTGGGGCTAGCGGCCTCCTACGAGCAGTACTTC
abundance: few; v_gene: TRBV6-6; j_gene: TRBJ2-1; d_gene: -; CDR3aa: CASSYSRAGAKEQFF; CDR3nt: TGTGCCAGCAGTTACTCGAGAGCAGGGGCCAAAGAGCAGTTCTTC
abundance: many; v_gene: TRBV6-4; j_gene: TRBJ2-1; d_gene: -; CDR3aa: CASSDSAGSYNEQFF; CDR3nt: TGTGCCAGCAGTGACTCAGCGGGCTCCTACAATGAGCAGTTCTTC
abundance: -; v_gene: TRBV11-3; j_gene: TRBJ1-2; d_gene: -; CDR3aa: CASSLMQGANYGYTF; CDR3nt: TGTGCCAGCAGCTTAATGCAGGGAGCTAACTATGGCTACACCTTC
abundance: -; v_gene: TRBV7-9; j_gene: TRBJ2-1; d_gene: -; CDR3aa: CASSLVEGFQFLINEQFF; CDR3nt: TGTGCCAGCAGCTTAGTAGAGGGTTTCCAATTTTTGATTAATGAGCAGTTCTTC
abundance: many; v_gene: TRBV6-1; j_gene: TRBJ1-2; d_gene: -; CDR3aa: CASSSGEAYGYTF; CDR3nt: TGTGCCAGCAGCTCAGGGGAGGCCTATGGCTACACCTTC
abundance: -; v_gene: TRBV7-9; j_gene: TRBJ1-1; d_gene: -; CDR3aa: CASSLNSAREGNTEAFF; CDR3nt: TGTGCCAGCAGCTTAAATAGCGCCAGGGAAGGAAACACTGAAGCTTTCTTT
abundance: -; v_gene: TRBV27; j_gene: TRBJ2-6; d_gene: TRBD1; CDR3aa: CASSLWTGRANVLTF; CDR3nt: TGTGCCAGCAGTTTATGGACAGGGAGGGCCAACGTCCTGACTTTC
abundance: -; v_gene: TRBV29-1; j_gene: TRBJ1-4; d_gene: -; CDR3aa: CSGWIQGNEKLFF; CDR3nt: TGCAGCGGATGGATACAGGGTAATGAAAAACTGTTTTTT
abundance: -; v_gene: TRBV11-2; j_gene: TRBJ2-1; d_gene: -; CDR3aa: CASILGLTYNEQFF; CDR3nt: TGTGCCAGCATTCTGGGACTTACCTACAATGAGCAGTTCTTC
abundance: -; v_gene: TRBV7-9; j_gene: TRBJ1-1; d_gene: -; CDR3aa: CASSPRGEAFF; CDR3nt: TGTGCCAGCAGCCCCCGAGGTGAAGCTTTCTTT
abundance: -; v_gene: TRBV6-6; j_gene: TRBJ1-4; d_gene: -; CDR3aa: CASNDRQEGEKLFF; CDR3nt: TGTGCCAGCAACGACAGACAGGAAGGTGAAAAACTGTTTTTT
abundance: once; v_gene: TRBV30; j_gene: TRBJ2-1; d_gene: TRBD2; CDR3aa: CAWSVGLAGYNEQFF; CDR3nt: TGTGCCTGGAGTGTGGGGCTAGCGGGGTACAATGAGCAGTTCTTC
abundance: few; v_gene: TRBV7-2; j_gene: TRBJ2-2; d_gene: -; CDR3aa: CASSLELTANTGELFF; CDR3nt: TGTGCCAGCAGCTTAGAGTTAACGGCAAACACCGGGGAGCTGTTTTTT
abundance: few; v_gene: TRBV18; j_gene: TRBJ2-6; d_gene: -; CDR3aa: CASSQTEPGANVLTF; CDR3nt: TGTGCCAGCTCACAAACGGAGCCTGGGGCCAACGTCCTGACTTTC
abundance: -; v_gene: TRBV27; j_gene: TRBJ2-3; d_gene: TRBD1; CDR3aa: CASSPPDRRSTDTQYF; CDR3nt: TGTGCCAGCAGCCCACCGGACAGGAGGAGCACAGATACGCAGTATTTT
abundance: -; v_gene: TRBV28; j_gene: TRBJ1-5; d_gene: -; CDR3aa: CASSEINSNQPQHF; CDR3nt: TGTGCCAGCAGCGAGATTAATAGCAATCAGCCCCAGCATTTT
abundance: -; v_gene: TRBV7-9; j_gene: TRBJ2-2; d_gene: -; CDR3aa: CASSQGEVTGELFF; CDR3nt: TGTGCCAGCAGCCAGGGGGAGGTGACCGGGGAGCTGTTTTTT
abundance: -; v_gene: TRBV28; j_gene: TRBJ2-5; d_gene: -; CDR3aa: CASSLQWGKETQYF; CDR3nt: TGTGCCAGCAGTTTACAGTGGGGAAAAGAGACCCAGTACTTC
abundance: -; v_gene: TRBV25-1; j_gene: TRBJ1-1; d_gene: TRBD1; CDR3aa: CASTGGTEAFF; CDR3nt: TGTGCCAGCACAGGGGGCACTGAAGCTTTCTTT
abundance: few; v_gene: TRBV25-1; j_gene: TRBJ1-2; d_gene: -; CDR3aa: CASSESKTGHFYGYTF; CDR3nt: TGTGCCAGCAGTGAATCAAAAACAGGCCATTTCTATGGCTACACCTTC
abundance: -; v_gene: TRBV29-1; j_gene: TRBJ1-3; d_gene: -; CDR3aa: CSVDLGRAGNTIYF; CDR3nt: TGCAGCGTTGATCTGGGGCGAGCTGGAAACACCATATATTTT
abundance: few; v_gene: TRBV18; j_gene: TRBJ2-1; d_gene: -; CDR3aa: CASSRGDPPIAYNEQFF; CDR3nt: TGTGCCAGCTCACGGGGGGACCCCCCGATAGCCTACAATGAGCAGTTCTTC
abundance: -; v_gene: TRBV7-9; j_gene: TRBJ2-1; d_gene: -; CDR3aa: CASSHSVNEQFF; CDR3nt: TGTGCCAGCAGCCATAGTGTGAATGAGCAGTTCTTC
abundance: -; v_gene: TRBV7-9; j_gene: TRBJ1-2; d_gene: -; CDR3aa: CASSLARVRPYGYTF; CDR3nt: TGTGCCAGCAGCTTAGCGAGGGTTAGGCCGTATGGCTACACCTTC
abundance: once; v_gene: TRBV7-9; j_gene: TRBJ2-7; d_gene: TRBD2; CDR3aa: CASSSGLAGGPREQYF; CDR3nt: TGTGCCAGCAGTTCCGGACTAGCGGGAGGGCCCCGCGAGCAGTACTTC
abundance: -; v_gene: TRBV5-1; j_gene: TRBJ2-1; d_gene: TRBD2; CDR3aa: CASSLDSGSINEQFF; CDR3nt: TGCGCCAGCAGCTTGGATAGCGGGAGTATTAATGAGCAGTTCTTC
abundance: once; v_gene: TRBV27; j_gene: TRBJ2-2; d_gene: -; CDR3aa: CASWRDYTGELFF; CDR3nt: TGTGCCAGCTGGCGGGATTATACCGGGGAGCTGTTTTTT
abundance: -; v_gene: TRBV6-1; j_gene: TRBJ2-3; d_gene: TRBD1; CDR3aa: CASSPTGGGADTQYF; CDR3nt: TGTGCCAGCAGTCCTACAGGGGGAGGCGCAGATACGCAGTATTTT
abundance: -; v_gene: TRBV7-6; j_gene: TRBJ2-7; d_gene: TRBD1; CDR3aa: CASSLGTGGIYEQYF; CDR3nt: TGTGCCAGCAGCTTAGGGACAGGGGGAATTTACGAGCAGTACTTC
abundance: -; v_gene: TRBV28; j_gene: TRBJ1-2; d_gene: -; CDR3aa: CASSPIRGTGVLGYTF; CDR3nt: TGTGCCAGCAGTCCAATACGCGGGACCGGGGTTTTGGGCTACACCTTC